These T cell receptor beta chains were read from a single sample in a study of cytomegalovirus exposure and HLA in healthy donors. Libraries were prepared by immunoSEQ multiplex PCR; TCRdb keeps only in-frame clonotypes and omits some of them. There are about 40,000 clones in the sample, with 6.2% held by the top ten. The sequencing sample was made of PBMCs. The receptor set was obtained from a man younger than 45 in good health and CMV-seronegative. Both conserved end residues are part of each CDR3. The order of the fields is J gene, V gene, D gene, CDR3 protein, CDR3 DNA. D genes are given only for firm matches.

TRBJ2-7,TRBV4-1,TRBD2,CASSQAPGLPYEQYF,TGCGCCAGCAGCCAAGCACCGGGACTACCCTACGAGCAGTACTTC
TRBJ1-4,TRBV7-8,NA,CASRGGHLNEKLFF,TGTGCCAGCAGGGGGGGGCACCTTAATGAAAAACTGTTTTTT
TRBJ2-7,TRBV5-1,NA,CASSLRQTAYEQYF,TGCGCCAGCAGCTTAAGACAGACCGCCTACGAGCAGTACTTC
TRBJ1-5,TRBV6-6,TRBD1,CASLGRTGHQPQHF,TGTGCCAGCCTGGGACGGACAGGGCATCAGCCCCAGCATTTT
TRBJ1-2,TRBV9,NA,CASSAGQIPNYGYTF,TGTGCCAGCAGCGCAGGACAGATACCTAACTATGGCTACACCTTC
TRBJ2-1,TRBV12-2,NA,CASRLQVAGFNEQFF,TGTGCAAGTCGCTTACAGGTAGCGGGATTCAATGAGCAGTTCTTC
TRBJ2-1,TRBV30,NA,CAFGWRRVNEQFF,TGTGCCTTCGGGTGGAGGAGAGTGAATGAGCAGTTCTTC
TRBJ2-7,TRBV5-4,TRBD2,CASSSGTSGGYAYEQYF,TGTGCCAGCAGCTCGGGGACTAGCGGAGGGTACGCCTACGAGCAGTACTTC
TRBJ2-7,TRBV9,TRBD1,CASSVDRGEQYF,TGTGCCAGCAGCGTAGACAGGGGCGAGCAGTACTTC
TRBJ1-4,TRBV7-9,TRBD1,CASSHFRGQSANEKLFF,TGTGCCAGCAGCCACTTCAGGGGGCAGTCGGCTAATGAAAAACTGTTTTTT
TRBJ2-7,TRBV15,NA,CATSDSPSSYEQYF,TGTGCCACCAGCGACAGTCCCAGCTCCTACGAGCAGTACTTC
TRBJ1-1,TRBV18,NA,CASSLLQGSNTEAFF,TGTGCCAGCTCCCTACTCCAGGGCTCGAACACTGAAGCTTTCTTT
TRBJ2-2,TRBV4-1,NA,CASSQVIVGELFF,TGCGCCAGCAGCCAAGTCATTGTTGGGGAGCTGTTTTTT
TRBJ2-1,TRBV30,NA,CAWSLRTEREFF,TGTGCCTGGAGTCTCCGGACAGAGAGGGAGTTCTTC
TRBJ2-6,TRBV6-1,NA,CASSSVSGANVLTF,TGTGCCAGCAGCTCGGTCTCTGGGGCCAACGTCCTGACTTTC
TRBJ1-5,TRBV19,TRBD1,CASSRDRTSPQHF,TGTGCCAGTAGTAGGGACAGGACTTCGCCCCAGCATTTT
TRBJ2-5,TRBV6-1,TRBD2,CASSLLAGGGETQYF,TGTGCCAGCAGTTTACTAGCGGGAGGGGGTGAGACCCAGTACTTC
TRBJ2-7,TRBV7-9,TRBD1,CASGTGEHEQYF,TGTGCCAGCGGGACAGGGGAGCACGAGCAGTACTTC
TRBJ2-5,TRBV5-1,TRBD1,CASSLRDRTQETQYF,TGCGCCAGCAGCTTGAGGGACAGGACCCAAGAGACCCAGTACTTC
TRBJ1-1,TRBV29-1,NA,CSVQVSMNTEAFF,TGCAGCGTTCAGGTTTCAATGAACACTGAAGCTTTCTTT
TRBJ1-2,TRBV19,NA,CASSIAWADYGYTF,TGTGCCAGTAGTATAGCTTGGGCAGACTATGGCTACACCTTC
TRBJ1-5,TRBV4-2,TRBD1,CASSRTGDPNQPQHF,TGTGCCAGCAGCCGTACAGGGGACCCAAATCAGCCCCAGCATTTT
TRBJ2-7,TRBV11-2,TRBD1,CASSPLTRVTGVYEQYF,TGTGCCAGCAGCCCCCTAACTCGGGTGACAGGGGTCTACGAGCAGTACTTC
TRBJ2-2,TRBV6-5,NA,CASSLTGELFF,TGTGCCAGCAGCCTCACCGGGGAGCTGTTTTTT
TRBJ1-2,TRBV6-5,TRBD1,CASGNDRGLFYGYTF,TGTGCCAGCGGAAACGACAGGGGGCTTTTCTATGGCTACACCTTC
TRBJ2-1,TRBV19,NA,CASRSGNEQFF,TGTGCCAGTCGTTCAGGGAATGAGCAGTTCTTC
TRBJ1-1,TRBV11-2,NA,CASSTPQVNTEAFF,TGTGCCAGCAGCACCCCCCAGGTCAACACTGAAGCTTTCTTT
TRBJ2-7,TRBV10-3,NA,CAISESTGAPYEQYF,TGTGCCATCAGTGAGTCAACGGGAGCTCCCTACGAGCAGTACTTC
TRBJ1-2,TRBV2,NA,CASSPRTENYGYTF,TGTGCCAGCAGTCCCCGGACTGAGAACTATGGCTACACCTTC
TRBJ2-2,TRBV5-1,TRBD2,CASSSGLAGVDTGELFF,TGCGCCAGCAGTTCAGGACTAGCGGGAGTGGACACCGGGGAGCTGTTTTTT
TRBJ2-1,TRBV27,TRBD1,CASSLTGNSYNEQFF,TGTGCCAGCAGTTTGACAGGGAACTCCTACAATGAGCAGTTCTTC
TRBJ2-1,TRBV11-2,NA,CASSSPDRGYNEQFF,TGTGCCAGCAGCTCCCCCGATAGGGGCTACAATGAGCAGTTCTTC
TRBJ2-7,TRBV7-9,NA,CASSLGTRGQRPPYEQYF,TGTGCCAGCAGCTTAGGGACGAGAGGACAGCGACCGCCCTACGAGCAGTACTTC
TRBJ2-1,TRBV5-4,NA,CASSLDYHNEQFF,TGTGCCAGCAGCTTGGACTACCACAATGAGCAGTTCTTC
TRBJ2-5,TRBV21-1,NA,CASSQKGALEETQYF,TGTGCCAGCAGTCAAAAGGGGGCACTAGAAGAGACCCAGTACTTC
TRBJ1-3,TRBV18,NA,CASSPGQKLGNTIYF,TGTGCCAGCTCACCAGGACAGAAACTAGGAAACACCATATATTTT
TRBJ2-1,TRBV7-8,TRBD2,CASSPLQRDYHNEQFF,TGTGCCAGCAGCCCCCTTCAAAGGGACTACCACAATGAGCAGTTCTTC
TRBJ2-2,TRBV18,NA,CASSPGGNTGELFF,TGTGCCAGCTCACCAGGGGGGAATACCGGGGAGCTGTTTTTT
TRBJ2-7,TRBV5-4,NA,CASSLLQQHEQYF,TGTGCCAGCAGCTTGTTACAGCAGCACGAGCAGTACTTC
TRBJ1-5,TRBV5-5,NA,CASSLGGQVTFQPQHF,TGTGCCAGCAGCTTGGGGGGGCAGGTGACTTTTCAGCCCCAGCATTTT
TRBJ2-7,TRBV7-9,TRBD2,CASSSTSGRAHEQYF,TGTGCCAGCAGCTCTACTAGCGGGAGGGCCCACGAGCAGTACTTC
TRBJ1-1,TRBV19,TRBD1,CASSQGARPEAFF,TGTGCCAGCTCACAGGGGGCGCGCCCTGAGGCTTTCTTT
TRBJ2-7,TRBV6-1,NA,CASSELEVPMGYEQYF,TGTGCCAGCAGTGAATTGGAGGTTCCGATGGGATACGAGCAGTACTTC